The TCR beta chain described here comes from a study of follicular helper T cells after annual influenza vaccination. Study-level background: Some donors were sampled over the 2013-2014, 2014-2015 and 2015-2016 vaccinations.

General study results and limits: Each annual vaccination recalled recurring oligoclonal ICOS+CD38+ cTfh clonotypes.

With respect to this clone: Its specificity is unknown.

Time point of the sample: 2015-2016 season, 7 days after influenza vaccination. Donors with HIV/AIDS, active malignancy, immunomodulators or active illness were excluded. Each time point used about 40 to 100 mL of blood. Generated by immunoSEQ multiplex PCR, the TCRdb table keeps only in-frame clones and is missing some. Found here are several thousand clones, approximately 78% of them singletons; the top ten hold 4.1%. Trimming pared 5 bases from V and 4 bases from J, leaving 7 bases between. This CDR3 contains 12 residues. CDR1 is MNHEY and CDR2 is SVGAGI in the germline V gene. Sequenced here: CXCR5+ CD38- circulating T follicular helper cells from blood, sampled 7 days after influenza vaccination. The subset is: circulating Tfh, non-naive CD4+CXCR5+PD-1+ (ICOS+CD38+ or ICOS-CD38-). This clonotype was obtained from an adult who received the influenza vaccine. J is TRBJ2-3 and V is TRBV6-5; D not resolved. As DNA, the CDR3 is TGTGCCAGCAGTCCCCGTCCAGATACGCAGTATTTT. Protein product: CASSPRPDTQYF.